This is a list of T cell receptor beta chains from one sample in a study of blood T cell repertoires in COVID-19. The assay was immunoSEQ multiplex PCR, and TCRdb's table has in-frame clones only and misses some. Of around 110,000 clones in the sample, more than 75% are singletons; the top ten hold 6.5% to 10%. Sequenced: peripheral blood. The receptors derive from a man between 70 and 80 years old with acute or convalescent COVID-19. Both conserved end residues are part of each CDR3. Each record gives: D gene, V gene, J gene, clone size, CDR3 protein, CDR3 DNA. A D gene is named only where the DNA matches it firmly. Clone size is shown for a subset of rows, as once, few, many or a class of expanded clone.

D gene: TRBD1; V gene: TRBV7-6; J gene: TRBJ1-2; clone size: once; CDR3 protein: CASSLGDRKDYGYTF; CDR3 DNA: TGTGCCAGCAGCTTAGGGGACAGGAAAGACTATGGCTACACCTTC
D gene: TRBD2; V gene: TRBV11-2; J gene: TRBJ2-3; clone size: .; CDR3 protein: CASTSRRGGREDTQYF; CDR3 DNA: TGTGCCAGCACCTCCAGGCGGGGGGGCCGAGAAGATACGCAGTATTTT
D gene: .; V gene: TRBV28; J gene: TRBJ1-2; clone size: .; CDR3 protein: CASSQGIYYGYTF; CDR3 DNA: TGTGCCAGCAGTCAGGGGATTTACTATGGCTACACCTTC
D gene: .; V gene: TRBV28; J gene: TRBJ2-2; clone size: .; CDR3 protein: CASSLWGWKGQSGGELFF; CDR3 DNA: TGTGCCAGCAGTTTATGGGGGTGGAAGGGGCAAAGTGGCGGGGAGCTGTTTTTT
D gene: TRBD1; V gene: TRBV5-1; J gene: TRBJ1-1; clone size: .; CDR3 protein: CASSLEGGWTEAFF; CDR3 DNA: TGCGCCAGCAGCTTGGAAGGGGGCTGGACTGAAGCTTTCTTT
D gene: TRBD1; V gene: TRBV29-1; J gene: TRBJ1-2; clone size: .; CDR3 protein: CSVEDPRTGLSYTF; CDR3 DNA: TGCAGCGTTGAAGATCCCCGGACAGGACTTAGCTACACCTTC
D gene: .; V gene: TRBV10-3; J gene: TRBJ2-2; clone size: .; CDR3 protein: CAISAPGAGANTGELFF; CDR3 DNA: TGTGCCATCAGTGCGCCCGGCGCCGGGGCGAACACCGGGGAGCTGTTTTTT
D gene: .; V gene: TRBV6-5; J gene: TRBJ1-4; clone size: .; CDR3 protein: CASREAGTTNEKLFF; CDR3 DNA: TGTGCCAGCAGAGAGGCGGGGACAACTAATGAAAAACTGTTTTTT
D gene: .; V gene: TRBV29-1; J gene: TRBJ1-1; clone size: .; CDR3 protein: CSVGGTHMNTEAFF; CDR3 DNA: TGCAGCGTTGGGGGGACACACATGAACACTGAAGCTTTCTTT
D gene: .; V gene: TRBV23-1; J gene: TRBJ2-2; clone size: .; CDR3 protein: CASSNRVPYGELFF; CDR3 DNA: TGCGCCAGCAGTAACAGGGTCCCCTACGGGGAGCTGTTTTTT
D gene: TRBD1; V gene: TRBV29-1; J gene: TRBJ2-7; clone size: .; CDR3 protein: CSGIPGTGNEQYF; CDR3 DNA: TGCAGCGGAATACCCGGGACAGGGAACGAGCAGTACTTC
D gene: .; V gene: TRBV6-5; J gene: TRBJ2-7; clone size: .; CDR3 protein: CATALSAYEQYF; CDR3 DNA: TGTGCCACGGCCCTGAGCGCCTACGAGCAGTACTTC
D gene: TRBD1; V gene: TRBV28; J gene: TRBJ2-5; clone size: .; CDR3 protein: CASSSPGTGQETQYF; CDR3 DNA: TGTGCCAGCAGTTCACCCGGGACAGGGCAGGAGACCCAGTACTTC
D gene: .; V gene: TRBV5-1; J gene: TRBJ1-4; clone size: .; CDR3 protein: CASSLSGQRNEKLFF; CDR3 DNA: TGCGCCAGCAGCTTGTCCGGACAGAGGAATGAAAAACTGTTTTTT